The present entry profiles one T cell receptor beta chain with its context. Its binding antigen is unknown. No quality values exist for individual bases; no much larger clone is one base distant. V and J lose 5 bases and 2 bases, and a span of 15 bases separates them. Counted from cysteine to phenylalanine, this CDR3 has 15 amino acids. The entry retains the CDR3 DNA only, 45 bases that are in frame from base 1. According to the germline V gene, CDR1 reads SGDLS and CDR2 reads YYNGEE. This sample was included in a study of a mutant IDH1 vaccine in newly diagnosed glioma (dated by TCRdb to the early 2020s). Regarding the research as a whole: Across visits V03 through V10, patients got a total of eight vaccinations, given in weeks 1, 3, 5, 7, 11, 15, 19 and 23. Before enrollment, patients had received standard therapy of radiotherapy alone, temozolomide alone, or radiochemotherapy with temozolomide; most received the combination. Of the roughly 31 treated patients, approximately 62% were male and 37.5% were female, and the mean age was roughly 38 years. Peripheral blood was collected at six visits: V03 (baseline), V05, V07, V10, V12 and V13. Vaccination started 4-6 weeks after radiotherapy alone, or was given together with temozolomide cycles in the groups whose treatment included chemotherapy. Longitudinal TCRB deep sequencing was performed for 20 to 25 treated patients wherever samples were available for exploratory analyses. Results the study describes overall, beyond this receptor: Immune responses induced by the vaccine were seen in over 80% of patients across multiple MHC alleles. Pseudoprogression seemed to be unrelated to changes in the top peripheral T cell clonotypes found by TCRB sequencing. It was noted by the authors that analyses of patient blood samples could not be reproduced owing to sample limitations. Availability determined which PBMC samples were chosen for TCRB deep sequencing.

In the paper's terms, the time point label means: week 11, during vaccination. A 20-mer mutant IDH1 peptide at 300 micrograms in Montanide made up each vaccine dose, which was injected subcutaneously together with topical imiquimod. The donors had newly diagnosed IDH1-mutant astrocytomas of WHO grade 3 or 4 that showed loss of nuclear ATRX. The samples were drawn from NOA16, a multicentre, single-arm, open-label phase I trial in Germany that tested a mutant IDH1 peptide vaccine in humans for the first time. Genomic DNA for TCRB sequencing was extracted from EDTA blood using the DNeasy Blood and Tissue Kit. The protocol used for the library was the immunoSEQ multiplex PCR assay. Following the manufacturer's protocol, the hsTCRB Kit was used to amplify rearranged TCR beta chain sequences. Sequencing of TCRB libraries was carried out on an Illumina MiSeq. Per the original workflow: Demultiplexing, trimming and gene mapping were performed with the kit vendor's proprietary platform. Here the immuneACCESS table is served through TCRdb, limited to in-frame sequences with V and J called. Missing clones are a known gap in these copies; in checked studies unresolved V genes cover under half, and the rest lacks a known reason. D and trimming were read from the DNA, whereas the V and J calls and clone size are those reported in that table. The sample profile shows more than 50,000 clones; approximately 89% of them were found once. Jointly, the top ten make up under 2% of the sample.

The sequencing here drew on PBMCs, taken from a glioma patient whose treatment included an IDH1 peptide vaccine. The sequence derives from a man aged 40-50 years with glioma. The sequence joins TRBV9 to TRBJ2-3; no D segment can be confidently identified. The sequence in DNA is TGTGCCAGCAGTGATACCGGGCCGATCACAGATACGCAGTATTTT. This sequence encodes CASSDTGPITDTQYF.